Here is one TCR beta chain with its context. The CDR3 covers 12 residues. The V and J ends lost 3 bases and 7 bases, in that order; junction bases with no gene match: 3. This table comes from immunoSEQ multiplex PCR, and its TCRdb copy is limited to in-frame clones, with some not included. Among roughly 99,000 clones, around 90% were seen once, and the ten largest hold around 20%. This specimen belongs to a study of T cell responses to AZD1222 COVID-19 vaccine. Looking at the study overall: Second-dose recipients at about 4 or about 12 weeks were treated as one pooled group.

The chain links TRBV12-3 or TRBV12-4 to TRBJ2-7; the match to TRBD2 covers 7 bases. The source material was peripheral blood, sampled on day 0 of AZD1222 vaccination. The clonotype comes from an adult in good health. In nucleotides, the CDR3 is TGTGCCAGCAGTTTTTTGGGAGGGGAGCAGTACTTC. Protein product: CASSFLGGEQYF.